This T cell receptor beta chain was recorded in a study of technical replicates of blood from a few donors. The germline CDR1 and CDR2 sequences are MGHDK and SYGVNS. CDR3 length equals 14 residues. V was clipped by 7 bases and J by 0 bases, with 11 bases between them. Sequencing used immunoSEQ multiplex PCR; TCRdb keeps in-frame clones, though not all of them. The table shows some 70,000 clones, with about 97% occurring only once. The receptor comes from a human donor in good health. The J gene is TRBJ2-3, the V gene TRBV25-1, with D perhaps matching TRBD2 (5 bases). The sequencing input was T cells isolated from PBMCs. CDR3 in amino acids: CASMGRTSTDTQYF. DNA of the CDR3: TGTGCCAGCATGGGGAGAACGAGCACAGATACGCAGTATTTT. Using reference TRBV25-1 and TRBJ2-3 for the parts outside the CDR3, the full variable domain is EADIYQTPRYLVIGTGKKITLECSQTMGHDKMYWYQQDPGMELHLIHYSYGVNSTEKGDLSSESTVSRIRTEHFPLTLESARPSHTSQYLCASMGRTSTDTQYFGPGTRLTVL.